The present T cell receptor (beta chain) was sequenced within a study of T cell changes during pregnancy in multiple sclerosis. Germline assignment: CDR1 MRHNA and CDR2 SNTAGT. The V gene end was trimmed by 2 bases and the J gene end by 0 bases; junction bases not matched to a gene: 4. This CDR3 spans 16 amino acids. Only in-frame clones appear in the TCRdb table, and some are missing; sequencing was by immunoSEQ multiplex PCR. The sample shows tens of thousands of clones, around 96% of them seen only once. Specimen: peripheral blood, collected in the second trimester of pregnancy. The TCR comes from a female donor with multiple sclerosis, enrolled in a pregnancy study. V usage is TRBV6-4 and J usage is TRBJ2-3, with 8 bases identical to TRBD2. In nucleotides, the CDR3 is TGTGCCAGCAGTGACCGGACGGGGGGGAGCACAGATACGCAGTATTTT. The encoded protein is CASSDRTGGSTDTQYF.